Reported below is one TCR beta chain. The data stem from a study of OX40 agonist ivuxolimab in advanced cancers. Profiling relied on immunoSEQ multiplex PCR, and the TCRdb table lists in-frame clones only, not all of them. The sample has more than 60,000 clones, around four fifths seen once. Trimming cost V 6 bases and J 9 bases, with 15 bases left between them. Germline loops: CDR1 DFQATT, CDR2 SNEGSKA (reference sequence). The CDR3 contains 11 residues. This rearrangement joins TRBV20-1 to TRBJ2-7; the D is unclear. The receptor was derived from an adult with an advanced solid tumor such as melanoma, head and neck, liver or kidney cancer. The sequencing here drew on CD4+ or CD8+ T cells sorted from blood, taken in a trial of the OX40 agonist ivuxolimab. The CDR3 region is CSADPGVGQYF. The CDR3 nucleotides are TGCAGTGCCGACCCGGGCGTGGGGCAGTACTTC.